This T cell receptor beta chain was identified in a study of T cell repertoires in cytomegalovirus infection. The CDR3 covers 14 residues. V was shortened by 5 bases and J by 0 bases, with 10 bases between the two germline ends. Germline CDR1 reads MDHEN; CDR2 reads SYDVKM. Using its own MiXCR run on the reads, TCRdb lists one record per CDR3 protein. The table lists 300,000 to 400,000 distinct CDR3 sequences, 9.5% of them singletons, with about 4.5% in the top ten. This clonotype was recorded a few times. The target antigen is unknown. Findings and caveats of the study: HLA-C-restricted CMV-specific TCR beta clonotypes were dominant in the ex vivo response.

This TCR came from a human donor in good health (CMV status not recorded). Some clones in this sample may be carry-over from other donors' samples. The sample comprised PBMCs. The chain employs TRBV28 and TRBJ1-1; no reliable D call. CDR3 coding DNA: TGTGCCAGCAGTCTCTCGATTATGAACACTGAAGCTTTCTTT. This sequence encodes CASSLSIMNTEAFF.